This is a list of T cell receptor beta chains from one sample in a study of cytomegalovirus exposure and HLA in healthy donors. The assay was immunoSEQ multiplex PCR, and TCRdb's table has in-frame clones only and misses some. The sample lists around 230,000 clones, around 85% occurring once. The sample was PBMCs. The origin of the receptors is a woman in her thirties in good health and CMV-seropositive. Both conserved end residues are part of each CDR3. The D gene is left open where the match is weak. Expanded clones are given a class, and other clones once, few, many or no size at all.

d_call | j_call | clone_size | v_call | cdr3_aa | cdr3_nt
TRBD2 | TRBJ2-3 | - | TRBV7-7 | CASSAAGRATDTQYF | TGTGCTAGCAGCGCAGCCGGGAGGGCCACAGATACGCAGTATTTT
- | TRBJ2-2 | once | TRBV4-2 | CASSRPGATGELFF | TGTGCCAGCAGCCGGCCTGGGGCAACCGGGGAGCTGTTTTTT
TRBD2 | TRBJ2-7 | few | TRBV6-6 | CASGTIRDNYEQYF | TGTGCCAGCGGGACTATCCGGGATAACTACGAGCAGTACTTC
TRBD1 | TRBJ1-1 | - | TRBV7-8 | CASSLESEGANTEAFF | TGTGCCAGCAGCTTAGAGTCTGAGGGGGCTAACACTGAAGCTTTCTTT
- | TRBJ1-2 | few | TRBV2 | CASLPGGPNYGYTF | TGTGCCAGCCTGCCAGGAGGGCCTAACTATGGCTACACCTTC
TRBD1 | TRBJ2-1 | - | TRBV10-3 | CAISEQDRSGDNEQFF | TGTGCCATCAGTGAGCAGGACAGGAGTGGGGACAATGAGCAGTTCTTC
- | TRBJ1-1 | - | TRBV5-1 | CASSLEPTANTEAFF | TGCGCCAGCAGCTTAGAGCCGACAGCGAACACTGAAGCTTTCTTT
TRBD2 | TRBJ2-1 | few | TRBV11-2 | CASSLDVGLAGGPFF | TGTGCCAGCAGCTTAGACGTTGGACTAGCGGGAGGGCCGTTCTTC
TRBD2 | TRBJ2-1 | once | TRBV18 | CASSPSGTSGIGEQFF | TGTGCCAGCTCACCCTCCGGGACTAGCGGGATCGGTGAGCAGTTCTTC
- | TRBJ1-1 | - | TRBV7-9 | CASSRLAIRNTEAFF | TGTGCCAGCAGCCGTTTAGCCATTAGAAACACTGAAGCTTTCTTT